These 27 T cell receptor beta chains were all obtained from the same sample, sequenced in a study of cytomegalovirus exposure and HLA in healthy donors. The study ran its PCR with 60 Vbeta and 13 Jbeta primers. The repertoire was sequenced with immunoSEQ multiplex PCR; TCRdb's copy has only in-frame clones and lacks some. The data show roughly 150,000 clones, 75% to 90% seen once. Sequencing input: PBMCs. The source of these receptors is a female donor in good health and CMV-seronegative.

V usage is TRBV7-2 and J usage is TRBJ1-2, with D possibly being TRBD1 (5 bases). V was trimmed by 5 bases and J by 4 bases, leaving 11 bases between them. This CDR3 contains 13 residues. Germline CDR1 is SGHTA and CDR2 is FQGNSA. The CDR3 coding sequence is TGTGCCAGCAGCCCCCGACAGAGCTATGGCTACACCTTC. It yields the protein CASSPRQSYGYTF.

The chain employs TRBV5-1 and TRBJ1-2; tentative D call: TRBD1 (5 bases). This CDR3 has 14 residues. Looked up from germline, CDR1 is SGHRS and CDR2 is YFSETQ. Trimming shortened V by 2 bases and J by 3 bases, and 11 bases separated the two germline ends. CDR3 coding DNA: TGCGCCAGCAGCTTCCGACAGACCGACTATGGCTACACCTTC. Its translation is CASSFRQTDYGYTF.

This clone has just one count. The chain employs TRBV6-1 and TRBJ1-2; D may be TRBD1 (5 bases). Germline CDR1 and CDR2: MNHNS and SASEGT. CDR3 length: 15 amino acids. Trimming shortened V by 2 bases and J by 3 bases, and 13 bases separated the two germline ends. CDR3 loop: CASSELSDTYYGYTF. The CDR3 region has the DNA TGTGCCAGCAGTGAACTTTCGGACACCTACTATGGCTACACCTTC.

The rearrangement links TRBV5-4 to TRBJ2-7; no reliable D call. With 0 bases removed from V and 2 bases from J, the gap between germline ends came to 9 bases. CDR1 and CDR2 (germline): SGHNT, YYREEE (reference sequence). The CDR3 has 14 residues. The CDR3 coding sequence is TGTGCCAGCAGCTTGGGGGCCGGAACCTACGAGCAGTACTTC. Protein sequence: CASSLGAGTYEQYF.

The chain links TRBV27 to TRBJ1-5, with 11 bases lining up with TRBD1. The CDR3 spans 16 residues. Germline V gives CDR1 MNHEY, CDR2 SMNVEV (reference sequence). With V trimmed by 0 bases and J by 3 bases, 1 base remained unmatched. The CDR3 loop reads CASSLSGQGANQPQHF. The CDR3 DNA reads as TGTGCCAGCAGTTTATCCGGACAGGGGGCCAATCAGCCCCAGCATTTT.

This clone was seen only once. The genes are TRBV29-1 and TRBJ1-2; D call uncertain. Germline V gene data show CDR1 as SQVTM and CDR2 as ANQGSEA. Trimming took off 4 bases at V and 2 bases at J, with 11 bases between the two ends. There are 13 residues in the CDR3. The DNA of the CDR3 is TGCAGCGTTGCCTTGGCCGAAAACTATGGCTACACCTTC. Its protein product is CSVALAENYGYTF.

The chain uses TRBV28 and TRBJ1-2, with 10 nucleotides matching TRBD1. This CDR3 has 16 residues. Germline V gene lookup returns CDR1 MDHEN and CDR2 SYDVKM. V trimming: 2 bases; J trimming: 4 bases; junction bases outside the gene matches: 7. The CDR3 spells CASSLRRTGGSYGYTF. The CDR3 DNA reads TGTGCCAGCAGTTTAAGAAGGACAGGGGGATCCTATGGCTACACCTTC.

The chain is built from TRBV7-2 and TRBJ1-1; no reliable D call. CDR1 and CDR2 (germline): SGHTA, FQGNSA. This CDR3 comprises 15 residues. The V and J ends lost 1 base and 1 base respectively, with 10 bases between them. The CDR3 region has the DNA TGTGCCAGCAGCTTAGTGGGCTTCTCGAACACTGAAGCTTTCTTT. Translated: CASSLVGFSNTEAFF.

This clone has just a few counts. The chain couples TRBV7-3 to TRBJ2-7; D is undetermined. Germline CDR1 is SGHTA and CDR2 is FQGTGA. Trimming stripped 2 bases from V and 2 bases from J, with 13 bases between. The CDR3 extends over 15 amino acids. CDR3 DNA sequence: TGTGCCAGCAGCTTAGGTCCAGGCAACACCTACGAGCAGTACTTC. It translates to CASSLGPGNTYEQYF. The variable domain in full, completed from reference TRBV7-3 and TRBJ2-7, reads GAGVSQTPSNKVTEKGKYVELRCDPISGHTALYWYRQSLGQGPEFLIYFQGTGAADDSGLPNDRFFAVRPEGSVSTLKIQRTERGDSAVYLCASSLGPGNTYEQYFGPGTRLTVT.

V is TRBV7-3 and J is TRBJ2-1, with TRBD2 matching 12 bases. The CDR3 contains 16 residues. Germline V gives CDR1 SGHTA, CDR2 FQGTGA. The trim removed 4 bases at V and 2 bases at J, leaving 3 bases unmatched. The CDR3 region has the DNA TGTGCCAGCAGCTCCCTAGCGGGAGGGGCCTACAATGAGCAGTTCTTC. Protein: CASSSLAGGAYNEQFF.

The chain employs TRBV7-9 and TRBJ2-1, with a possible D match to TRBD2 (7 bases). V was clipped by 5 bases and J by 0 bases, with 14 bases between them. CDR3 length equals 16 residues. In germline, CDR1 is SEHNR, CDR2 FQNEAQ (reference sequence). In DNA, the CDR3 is TGTGCCAGCAGCCCGGGGGGCGGGAGCTCCTACAATGAGCAGTTCTTC. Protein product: CASSPGGGSSYNEQFF.

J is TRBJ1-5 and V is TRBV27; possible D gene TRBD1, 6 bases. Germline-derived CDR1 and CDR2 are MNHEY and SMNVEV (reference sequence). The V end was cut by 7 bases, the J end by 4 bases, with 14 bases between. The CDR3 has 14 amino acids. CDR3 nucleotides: TGTGCCAGCAACCGAGGGGGACCGAATCAGCCCCAGCATTTT. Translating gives CASNRGGPNQPQHF.

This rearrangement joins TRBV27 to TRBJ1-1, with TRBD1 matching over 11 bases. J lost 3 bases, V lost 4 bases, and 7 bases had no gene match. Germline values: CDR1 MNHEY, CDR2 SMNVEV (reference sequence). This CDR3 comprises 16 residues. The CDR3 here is CASSSRDRGLYTEAFF. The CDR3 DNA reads TGTGCCAGCAGTTCCCGGGACAGGGGGTTATACACTGAAGCTTTCTTT.

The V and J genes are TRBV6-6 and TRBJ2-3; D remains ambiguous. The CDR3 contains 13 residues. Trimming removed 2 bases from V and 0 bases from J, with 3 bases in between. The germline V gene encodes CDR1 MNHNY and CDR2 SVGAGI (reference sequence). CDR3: CASSYTSTDTQYF. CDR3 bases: TGTGCCAGCAGTTACACTAGCACAGATACGCAGTATTTT.

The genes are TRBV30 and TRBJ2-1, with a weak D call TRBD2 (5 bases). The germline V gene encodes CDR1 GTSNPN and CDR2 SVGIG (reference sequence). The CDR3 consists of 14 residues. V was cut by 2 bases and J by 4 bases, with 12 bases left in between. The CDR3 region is CAWSTGSGYNEQFF. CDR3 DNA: TGTGCCTGGAGTACGGGATCTGGTTACAATGAGCAGTTCTTC.

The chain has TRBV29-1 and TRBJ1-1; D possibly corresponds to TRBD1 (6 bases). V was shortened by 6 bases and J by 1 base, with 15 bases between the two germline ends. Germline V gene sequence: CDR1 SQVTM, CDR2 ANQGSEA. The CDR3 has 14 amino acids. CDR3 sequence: CSVALRDKNTEAFF. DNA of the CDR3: TGCAGCGTGGCCCTCCGGGACAAGAACACTGAAGCTTTCTTT.

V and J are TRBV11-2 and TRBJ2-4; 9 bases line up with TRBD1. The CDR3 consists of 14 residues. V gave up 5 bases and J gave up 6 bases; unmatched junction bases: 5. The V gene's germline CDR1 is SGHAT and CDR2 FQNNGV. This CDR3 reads CASSLTGGLNIQYF. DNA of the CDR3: TGTGCCAGCAGCCTCACAGGGGGCCTAAACATTCAGTACTTC.

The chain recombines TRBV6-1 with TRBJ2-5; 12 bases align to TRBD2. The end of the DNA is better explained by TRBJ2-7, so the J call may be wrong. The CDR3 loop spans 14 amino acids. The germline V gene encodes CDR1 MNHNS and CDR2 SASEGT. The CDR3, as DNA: TGTGCCAGCAGTAGGACTAGCGGGACCTACGAGCAGTACTTC. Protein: CASSRTSGTYEQYF.

CDR3 sequence (DNA): TGTGCCTGGAGCGAGGACAGTGGCGATCAGCCCCAGCATTTT. As protein: CAWSEDSGDQPQHF. J is TRBJ1-5 and V is TRBV30; possibly TRBD1 for D (6 bases). The V and J ends lost 3 bases and 5 bases respectively, with 14 bases between them. This CDR3 is built from 14 residues. CDR1 and CDR2 (germline): GTSNPN, SVGIG (reference sequence).

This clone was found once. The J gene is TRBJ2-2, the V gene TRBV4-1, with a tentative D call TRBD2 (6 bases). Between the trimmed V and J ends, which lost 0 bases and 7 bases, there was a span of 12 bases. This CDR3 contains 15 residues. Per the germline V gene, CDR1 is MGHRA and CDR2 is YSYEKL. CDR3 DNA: TGCGCCAGCAGCCAAGAAAGTTGGGGAGGCGGGGAGCTGTTTTTT. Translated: CASSQESWGGGELFF.

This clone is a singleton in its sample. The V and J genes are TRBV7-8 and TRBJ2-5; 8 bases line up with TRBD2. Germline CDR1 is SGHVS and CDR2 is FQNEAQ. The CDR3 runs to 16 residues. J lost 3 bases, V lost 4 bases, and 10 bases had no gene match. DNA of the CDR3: TGTGCCAGCAGCTCAGGCGGGGGGCGATTGAAAGAGACCCAGTACTTC. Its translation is CASSSGGGRLKETQYF. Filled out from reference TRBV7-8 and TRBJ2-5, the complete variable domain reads GAGVSQSPRYKVAKRGQDVALRCDPISGHVSLFWYQQALGQGPEFLTYFQNEAQLDKSGLPSDRFFAERPEGSVSTLKIQRTQQEDSAVYLCASSSGGGRLKETQYFGPGTRLLVL.

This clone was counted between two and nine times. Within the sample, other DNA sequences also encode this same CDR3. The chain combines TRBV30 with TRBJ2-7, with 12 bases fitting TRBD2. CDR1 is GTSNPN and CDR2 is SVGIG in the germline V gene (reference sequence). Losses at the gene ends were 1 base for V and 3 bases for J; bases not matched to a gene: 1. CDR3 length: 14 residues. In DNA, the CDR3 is TGTGCCTGGAGTGCGGGACTAGCGGGCTACGAGCAGTACTTC. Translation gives CAWSAGLAGYEQYF. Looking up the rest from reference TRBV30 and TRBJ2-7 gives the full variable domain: SQTIHQWPATLVQPVGSPLSLECTVEGTSNPNLYWYRQAAGRGLQLLFYSVGIGQISSEVPQNLSASRPQDRQFILSSKKLLLSDSGFYLCAWSAGLAGYEQYFGPGTRLTVT.

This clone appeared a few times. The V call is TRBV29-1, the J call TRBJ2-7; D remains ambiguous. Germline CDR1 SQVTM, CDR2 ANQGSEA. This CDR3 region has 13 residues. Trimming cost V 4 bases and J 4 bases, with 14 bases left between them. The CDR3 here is CSVVGQTLYEQYF. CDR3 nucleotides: TGCAGCGTTGTAGGTCAGACTTTATACGAGCAGTACTTC.

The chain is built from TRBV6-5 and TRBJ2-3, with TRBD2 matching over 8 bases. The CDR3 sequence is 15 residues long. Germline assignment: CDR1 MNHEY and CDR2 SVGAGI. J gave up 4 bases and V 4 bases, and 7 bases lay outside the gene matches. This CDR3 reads CASSFSAGEADTQYF. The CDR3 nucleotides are TGTGCCAGCAGTTTCTCAGCGGGAGAGGCAGATACGCAGTATTTT.

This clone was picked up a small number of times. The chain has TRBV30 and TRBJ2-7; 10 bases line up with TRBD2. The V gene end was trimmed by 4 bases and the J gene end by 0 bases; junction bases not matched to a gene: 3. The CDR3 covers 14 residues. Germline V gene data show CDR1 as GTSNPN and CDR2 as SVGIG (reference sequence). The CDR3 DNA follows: TGTGCCTGGAAACTAGCGGGAAGCTCCTACGAGCAGTACTTC. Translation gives CAWKLAGSSYEQYF.

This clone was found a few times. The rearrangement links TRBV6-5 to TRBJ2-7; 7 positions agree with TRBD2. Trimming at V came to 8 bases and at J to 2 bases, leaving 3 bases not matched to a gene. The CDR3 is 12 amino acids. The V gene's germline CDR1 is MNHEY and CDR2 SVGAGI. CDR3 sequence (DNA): TGTGCCAGCCGCGGGGGAACCTACGAGCAGTACTTC. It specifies CASRGGTYEQYF.

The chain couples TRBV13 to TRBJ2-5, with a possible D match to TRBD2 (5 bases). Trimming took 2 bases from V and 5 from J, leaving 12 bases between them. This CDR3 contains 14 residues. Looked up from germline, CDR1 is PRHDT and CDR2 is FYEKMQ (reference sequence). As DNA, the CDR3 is TGTGCCAGCAGCTTACGGGGAGAGGAGGAGACCCAGTACTTC. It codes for CASSLRGEEETQYF.